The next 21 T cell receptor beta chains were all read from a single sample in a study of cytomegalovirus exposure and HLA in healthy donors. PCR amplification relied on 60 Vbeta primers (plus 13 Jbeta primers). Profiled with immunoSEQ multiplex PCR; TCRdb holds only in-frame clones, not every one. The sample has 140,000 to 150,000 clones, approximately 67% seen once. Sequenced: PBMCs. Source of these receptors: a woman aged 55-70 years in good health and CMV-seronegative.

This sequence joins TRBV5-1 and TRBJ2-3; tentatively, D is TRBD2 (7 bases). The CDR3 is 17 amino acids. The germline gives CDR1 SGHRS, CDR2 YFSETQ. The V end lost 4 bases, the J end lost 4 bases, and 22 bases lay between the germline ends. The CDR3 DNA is TGCGCCAGCAGCGGGGGGATAGGCGGGGGCGGCGCAGATACGCAGTATTTT. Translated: CASSGGIGGGGADTQYF.

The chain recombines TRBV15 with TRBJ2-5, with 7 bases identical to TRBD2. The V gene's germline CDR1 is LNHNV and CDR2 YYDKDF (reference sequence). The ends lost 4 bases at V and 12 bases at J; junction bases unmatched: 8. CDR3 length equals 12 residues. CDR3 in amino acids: CATSTWGGRKYF. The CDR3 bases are TGTGCCACCAGCACCTGGGGGGGGAGGAAGTACTTC. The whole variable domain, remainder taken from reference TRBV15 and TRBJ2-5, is DAMVIQNPRYQVTQFGKPVTLSCSQTLNHNVMYWYQQKSSQAPKLLFHYYDKDFNNEADTPDNFQSRRPNTSFCFLDIRSPGLGDTAMYLCATSTWGGRKYFGPGTRLLVL.

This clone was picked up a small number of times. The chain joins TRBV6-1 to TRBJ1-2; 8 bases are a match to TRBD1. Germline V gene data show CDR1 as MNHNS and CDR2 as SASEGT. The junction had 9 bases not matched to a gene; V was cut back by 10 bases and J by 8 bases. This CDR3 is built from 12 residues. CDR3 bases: TGTGCCACAAATCAGGGGGCGGAGGGCTACACCTTC. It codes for CATNQGAEGYTF.

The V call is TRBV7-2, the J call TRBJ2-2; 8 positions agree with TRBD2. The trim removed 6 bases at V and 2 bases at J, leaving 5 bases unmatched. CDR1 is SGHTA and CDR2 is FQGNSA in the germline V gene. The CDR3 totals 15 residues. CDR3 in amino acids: CASRVAGRNTGELFF. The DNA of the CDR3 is TGTGCCAGCAGGGTAGCGGGGAGAAACACCGGGGAGCTGTTTTTT. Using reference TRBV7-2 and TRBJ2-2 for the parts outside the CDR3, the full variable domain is GAGVSQSPSNKVTEKGKDVELRCDPISGHTALYWYRQSLGQGLEFLIYFQGNSAPDKSGLPSDRFSAERTGGSVSTLTIQRTQQEDSAVYLCASRVAGRNTGELFFGEGSRLTVL.

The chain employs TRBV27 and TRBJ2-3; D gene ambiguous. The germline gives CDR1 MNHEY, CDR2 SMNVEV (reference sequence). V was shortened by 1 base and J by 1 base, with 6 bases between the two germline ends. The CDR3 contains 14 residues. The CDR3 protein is CASSLWARTDTQYF. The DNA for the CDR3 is TGTGCCAGCAGTTTATGGGCCCGCACAGATACGCAGTATTTT.

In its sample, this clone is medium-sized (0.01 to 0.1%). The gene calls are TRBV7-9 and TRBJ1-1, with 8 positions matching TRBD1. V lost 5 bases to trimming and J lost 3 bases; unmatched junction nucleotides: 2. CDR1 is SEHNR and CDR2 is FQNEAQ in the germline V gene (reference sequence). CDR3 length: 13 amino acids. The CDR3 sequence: CASSPQGDTEAFF. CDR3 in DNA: TGTGCCAGCAGCCCACAGGGGGACACTGAAGCTTTCTTT.

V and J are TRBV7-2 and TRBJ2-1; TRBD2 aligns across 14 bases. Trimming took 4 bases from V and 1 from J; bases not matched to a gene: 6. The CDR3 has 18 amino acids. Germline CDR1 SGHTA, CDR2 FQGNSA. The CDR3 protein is CASSSGTSGGRSYNEQFF. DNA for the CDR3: TGTGCCAGCAGCTCCGGGACTAGCGGGGGAAGGTCCTACAATGAGCAGTTCTTC.

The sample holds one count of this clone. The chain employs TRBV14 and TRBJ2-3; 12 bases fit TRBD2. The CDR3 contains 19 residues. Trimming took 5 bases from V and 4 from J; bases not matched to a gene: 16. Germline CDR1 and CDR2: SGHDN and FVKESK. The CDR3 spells CASSSSGMTSGRKPDTQYF. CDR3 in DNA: TGTGCCAGCAGCTCATCAGGGATGACTAGCGGGAGAAAACCAGATACGCAGTATTTT.

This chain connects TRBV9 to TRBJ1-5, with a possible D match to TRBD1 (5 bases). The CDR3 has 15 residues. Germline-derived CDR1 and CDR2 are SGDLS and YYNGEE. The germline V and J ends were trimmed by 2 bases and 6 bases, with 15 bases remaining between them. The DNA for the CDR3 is TGTGCCAGCAGCGTCGGAGGGGAGATAGGTCAGCCCCAGCATTTT. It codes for CASSVGGEIGQPQHF.

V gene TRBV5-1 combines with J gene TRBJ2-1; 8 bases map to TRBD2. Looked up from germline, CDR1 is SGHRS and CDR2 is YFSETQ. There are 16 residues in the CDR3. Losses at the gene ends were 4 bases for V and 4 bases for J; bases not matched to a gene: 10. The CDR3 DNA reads TGCGCCAGCAGCGCGAGACTAGCGCGGTTATACAATGAGCAGTTCTTC. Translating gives CASSARLARLYNEQFF.

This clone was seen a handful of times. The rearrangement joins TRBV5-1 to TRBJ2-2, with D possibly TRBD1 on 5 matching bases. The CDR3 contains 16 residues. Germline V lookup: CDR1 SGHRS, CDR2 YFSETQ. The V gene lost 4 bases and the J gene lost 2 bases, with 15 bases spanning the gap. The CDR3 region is CASSPETAANTGELFF. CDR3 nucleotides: TGCGCCAGCAGCCCAGAGACAGCCGCTAACACCGGGGAGCTGTTTTTT.

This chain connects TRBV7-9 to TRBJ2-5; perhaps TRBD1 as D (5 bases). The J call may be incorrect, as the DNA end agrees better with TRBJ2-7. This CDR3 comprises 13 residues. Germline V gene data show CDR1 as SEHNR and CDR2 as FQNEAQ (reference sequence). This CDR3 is CASSVTGGYEQYF. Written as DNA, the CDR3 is TGTGCCAGCAGCGTAACAGGTGGATACGAGCAGTACTTC.

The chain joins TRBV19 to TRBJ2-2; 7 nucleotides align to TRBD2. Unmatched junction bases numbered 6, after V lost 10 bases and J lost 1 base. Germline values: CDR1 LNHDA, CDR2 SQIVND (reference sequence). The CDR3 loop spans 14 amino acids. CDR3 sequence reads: CATGWGGNTGELFF. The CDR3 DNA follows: TGTGCCACCGGCTGGGGGGGGAACACCGGGGAGCTGTTTTTT.

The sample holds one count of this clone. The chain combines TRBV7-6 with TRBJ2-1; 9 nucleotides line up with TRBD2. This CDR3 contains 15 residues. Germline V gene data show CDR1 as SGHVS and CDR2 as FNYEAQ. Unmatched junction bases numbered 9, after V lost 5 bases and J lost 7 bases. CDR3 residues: CASSPSRGGRNEQFF. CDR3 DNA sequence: TGTGCCAGCAGCCCCTCGCGGGGGGGCCGTAATGAGCAGTTCTTC. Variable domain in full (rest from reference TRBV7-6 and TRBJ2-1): GAGVSQSPRYKVTKRGQDVALRCDPISGHVSLYWYRQALGQGPEFLTYFNYEAQQDKSGLPNDRFSAERPEGSISTLTIQRTEQRDSAMYRCASSPSRGGRNEQFFGPGTRLTVL.

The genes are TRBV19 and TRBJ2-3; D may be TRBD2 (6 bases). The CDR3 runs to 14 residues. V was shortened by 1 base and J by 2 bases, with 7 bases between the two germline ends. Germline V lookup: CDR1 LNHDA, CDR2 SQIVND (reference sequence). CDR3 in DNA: TGTGCCAGTAGTATAGGGGGGGACACAGATACGCAGTATTTT. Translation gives CASSIGGDTDTQYF.

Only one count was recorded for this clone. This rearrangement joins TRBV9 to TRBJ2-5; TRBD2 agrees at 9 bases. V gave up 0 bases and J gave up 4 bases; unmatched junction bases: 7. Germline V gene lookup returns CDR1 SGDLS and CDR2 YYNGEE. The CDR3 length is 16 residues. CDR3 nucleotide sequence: TGTGCCAGCAGCGTAGGTGCGGGGGGGCTTTCAGAGACCCAGTACTTC. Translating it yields CASSVGAGGLSETQYF.

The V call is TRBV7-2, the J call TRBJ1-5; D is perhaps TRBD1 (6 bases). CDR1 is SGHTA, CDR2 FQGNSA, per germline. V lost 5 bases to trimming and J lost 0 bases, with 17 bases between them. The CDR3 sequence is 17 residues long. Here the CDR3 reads CASSVYGTPNSNQPQHF. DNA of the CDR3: TGTGCCAGCAGCGTTTACGGGACACCCAATAGCAATCAGCCCCAGCATTTT.

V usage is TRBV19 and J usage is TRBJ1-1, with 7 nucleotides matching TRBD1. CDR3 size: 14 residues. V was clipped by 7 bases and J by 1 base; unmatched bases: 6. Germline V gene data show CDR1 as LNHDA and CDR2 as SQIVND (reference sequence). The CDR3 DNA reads TGTGCCAGTAAAAAGGGGGCTGGGAACACTGAAGCTTTCTTT. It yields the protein CASKKGAGNTEAFF.

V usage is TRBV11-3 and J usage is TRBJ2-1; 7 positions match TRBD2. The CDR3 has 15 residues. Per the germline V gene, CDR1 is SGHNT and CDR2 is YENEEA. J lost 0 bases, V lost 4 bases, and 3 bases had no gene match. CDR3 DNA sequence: TGTGCCAGCAGCTCCCGGGGGGACTCCTACAATGAGCAGTTCTTC. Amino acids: CASSSRGDSYNEQFF.

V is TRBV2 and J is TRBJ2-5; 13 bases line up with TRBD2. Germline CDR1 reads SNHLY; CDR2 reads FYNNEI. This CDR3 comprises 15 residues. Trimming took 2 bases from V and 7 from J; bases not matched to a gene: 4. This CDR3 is CASSETSGGAATQYF. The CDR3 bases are TGTGCCAGCAGTGAAACTAGCGGGGGGGCGGCGACCCAGTACTTC.

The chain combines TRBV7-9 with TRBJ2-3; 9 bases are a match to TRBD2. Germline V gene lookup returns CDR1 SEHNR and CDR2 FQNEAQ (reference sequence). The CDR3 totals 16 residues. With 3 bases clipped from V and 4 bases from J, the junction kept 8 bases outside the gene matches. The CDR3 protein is CASSFAGLAPSDTQYF. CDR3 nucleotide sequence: TGTGCCAGCAGCTTCGCGGGACTAGCCCCCTCAGATACGCAGTATTTT.